This TCR beta chain was captured by sequencing in a study of shared clonotypes between healthy human individuals. CD8 cells regarded as naive lacked CD45RO, were positively chosen for CCR7, and omitted terminally differentiated effector memory CD45RA+ cells. Several immunoSEQ plates received, in even portions, the genomic DNA of each subset. Profiling relied on immunoSEQ multiplex PCR, and the TCRdb table lists in-frame clones only, not all of them. The sample holds 2 million or so clones, around 96% seen once. Regarding the study as a whole: All-four-donor shared clonotypes had higher generation probabilities than non-shared clonotypes did.

Notes on this clone: Antigen unknown. This sample also contains other DNA sequences that code for the same CDR3.

The V end was cut by 9 bases, the J end by 5 bases, with 14 bases between. The CDR3 has 12 amino acids. CDR1 is SNHLY and CDR2 is FYNNEI in the germline V gene. This sequence joins TRBV2 and TRBJ2-7; TRBD1 or TRBD2 may be the D gene (5 bases each). Sequencing was performed on naive CD8+ T cells sorted from blood. The clonotype originates from a man aged 18 to 35 in good health. CDR3: CASSERDDEQYF. DNA for the CDR3: TGTGCCAGTTCCGAGAGGGACGACGAGCAGTACTTC.